Presented here are 30 T cell receptor delta chains from one specimen sequenced in a study of γδ T cells in repeated Plasmodium falciparum infection. Vgamma9/Vdelta2+ and Vdelta2-negative gammadelta T cells were flow-sorted from PBMC for bulk sequencing. TCRdb used CATT to re-call clones from the multiplex PCR reads. The sample yields about 93,000 delta-chain clones, roughly 0.9% seen once. Sequencing input: gamma-delta T cells from blood. The receptor set was obtained from a pool of human donors (malaria-infected and uninfected, not separated).

This clone was counted a few times. A far larger clone lies a single base away; this is likely a read error. The sample holds other DNA sequences that translate to the same CDR3. This chain uses TRDV1 with TRDJ1; D not resolved. Since TCRdb gives no J gene, matching the DNA to germline was used here to assign it. This CDR3 region has 19 residues. Between the trimmed V and J ends, which lost 5 bases and 1 base, there was a span of 26 bases. Germline CDR1 TSWWSYY, CDR2 QGS. CDR3 amino acids: CALGSQGVATPLSTDKLIF. The CDR3 coding sequence is TGTGCTCTTGGGTCCCAGGGAGTGGCTACTCCCCTGTCCACCGATAAACTCATCTTT.

This clone came up a few times. Translating this DNA gives a protein that differs at residue 4 from the TCRdb one, which belongs to a much larger clone; a read error is likely, and the protein shown is this translation. This chain connects TRDV2 to TRDJ1; 9 bases are shared with TRDD3. Germline V gene sequence: CDR1 GEAIGNYY, CDR2 EKD. V dropped 5 bases and J dropped 0; count of bases not matched to a gene: 27. The CDR3 extends over 22 amino acids. The CDR3 protein is CACAEITTLTGGPLSYTDKLIF. CDR3 DNA: TGTGCCTGTGCCGAAATTACAACACTGACTGGGGGACCCTTATCGTACACCGATAAACTCATCTTT.

Many counts were recorded for this clone. The V and J genes are TRDV2 and TRDJ1; 9 bases align to TRDD3. The CDR3 extends over 18 amino acids. Germline CDR1 reads GEAIGNYY; CDR2 reads EKD. The V segment lost 1 base and the J segment 2 bases; nucleotides outside the gene matches: 13. As DNA, the CDR3 is TGTGCCTGTGACACTCTCGTACTGGGGGACCAACTGACCGATAAACTCATCTTT. This sequence encodes CACDTLVLGDQLTDKLIF.

A word on this clone: TCRdb assigns this DNA the protein of a much larger clone, which departs from its translation at residue 13; this likely reflects a read error, and the protein shown comes from translating the DNA. The chain has TRDV2 and TRDJ1, with a possible D match to TRDD3 (5 bases). The J gene, not given by TCRdb, was assigned here from a germline match of the nucleotide sequence. Germline CDR1 and CDR2: GEAIGNYY and EKD. The CDR3 length is 16 residues. As DNA, the CDR3 is TGTGCCTGTGACACCGAGGAAGAAGAGGGCACCGATACACTCATCTTT. Translating it yields CACDTEEEEGTDTLIF.

This clone appeared a few times. With only one base between it and a far larger clone, this is likely a read error. The same CDR3 is also encoded by other DNA sequences in this sample. V gene TRDV2 combines with J gene TRDJ1; TRDD3 matches at 13 bases. TCRdb leaves out the J gene; it was filled in here by matching the DNA to germline. The CDR3 loop spans 18 amino acids. Germline trimming cut 3 bases from V and 3 bases from J; bases unmatched to any gene: 12. The germline CDR1 and CDR2 sequences are GEAIGNYY and EKD. CDR3 amino acids: CACDSGVLGDTLSDKLIF. In DNA form, the CDR3 reads TGTGCCTGTGACTCTGGGGTACTGGGGGATACGCTTTCCGATAAACTCATCTTT.

For this clone: A single base separates this from a much larger clone, so it may be a read error. The chain carries TRDV1 and TRDJ1; weak D call: TRDD3 (5 bases). TCRdb does not report a J gene; here it was assigned by matching the DNA to germline references. Per germline, CDR1 TSWWSYY and CDR2 QGS. CDR3 length equals 19 residues. The CDR3 DNA sequence: TGTGCTCTCGGGGAACTACCTAATCAGCTCTCTTTGAGCACCGATAAACTCATCTTT. As protein: CALGELPNQLSLSTDKLIF.

Worth noting for this clone: A far larger clone lies a single base away; this is likely a read error. Other DNA sequences of this sample code for an identical CDR3. The rearrangement uses TRDV2 and TRDJ1, with 9 nucleotides matching TRDD3. This CDR3 contains 16 residues. Trimming took 0 bases from V and 8 from J; bases not matched to a gene: 12. The V gene's germline CDR1 is GEAIGNYY and CDR2 EKD. The CDR3 DNA reads TGTGCCTGTGACACCGGACTGGGGGACACTGTCGACAAACTCATCTTT. It is translated as CACDTGLGDTVDKLIF.

This clone has just a few counts. Only one base separates this from a far larger clonotype, so it likely reflects a read error. Distinct nucleotide sequences in the sample also encode this CDR3. The chain has TRDV2 and TRDJ1; 13 positions agree with TRDD3. TCRdb supplies no J gene; here it was assigned by aligning the nucleotide sequence to germline. Germline V gives CDR1 GEAIGNYY, CDR2 EKD. CDR3 length: 22 residues. V lost 0 bases, J lost 3 bases, and 21 bases stayed unmatched. The CDR3 sequence: CACDTGYWGIRTLPTFSDKLIF. As DNA, the CDR3 is TGTGCCTGTGACACCGGTTACTGGGGGATACGCACCCTACCAACGTTTTCCGATAAACTCATCTTT.

As to this clone: This DNA's translation and the protein TCRdb lists, from a much larger clone, do not match at residues 5 and 19, likely due to a read error; the protein shown is translated from the DNA. The V call is TRDV1, the J call TRDJ1, with 10 bases that match TRDD3. In germline, CDR1 is TSWWSYY, CDR2 QGS. This CDR3 is built from 22 residues. The CDR3 sequence is CALGPLPIRYWGMIGYTDELIF. The CDR3 DNA reads as TGTGCTCTTGGCCCACTTCCTATTCGATACTGGGGGATGATAGGTTACACCGATGAACTCATCTTT.

In regard to this clone: A read error is likely here: a far larger clone is one base away. The same CDR3 is also encoded by other DNA sequences in this sample. This chain uses TRDV1 with TRDJ1; D is perhaps TRDD3 (6 bases). TCRdb does not report a J gene; here it was assigned by matching the DNA to germline references. Germline V gene data show CDR1 as TSWWSYY and CDR2 as QGS. CDR3 size: 19 residues. This CDR3 reads CALGELGKWWASRDDKLIF. CDR3 nucleotides: TGCGCTCTTGGGGAACTGGGAAAATGGTGGGCCTCCCGGGACGATAAACTCATCTTT.

With respect to this clone: The protein in TCRdb stems from a much larger clone and differs at residue 6 from this DNA's translation, likely a read error; here the protein is translated from the DNA. V usage is TRDV2 and J usage is TRDJ1; 8 bases agree with TRDD3. The J gene was not available in TCRdb and was assigned here by matching the DNA to germline segments. The V gene's germline CDR1 is GEAIGNYY and CDR2 EKD. The J segment lost 0 bases and the V segment lost 1 base, leaving 21 bases of the junction unmatched. The CDR3 sequence is 21 residues long. CDR3 coding DNA: TGTGCCTGTGACACTCCCACTACTGGGGGCCTACCCGCTGACTACACCGATAAACTCATCTTT. Translation gives CACDTPTTGGLPADYTDKLIF.

With respect to this clone: The protein TCRdb gives is from a much larger clone and does not agree with this DNA's translation at residue 9, likely a read error; the protein shown here comes from the DNA. The chain is built from TRDV2 and TRDJ1, with 7 bases identical to TRDD3. Matching the DNA to germline supplied the J gene, which TCRdb does not give. The CDR3 is 18 amino acids. Germline CDR1 and CDR2: GEAIGNYY and EKD. The J segment lost 2 bases and the V segment lost 3 bases, leaving 17 bases of the junction unmatched. CDR3 residues: CACDPVLGNPGRTDKLIF. The CDR3 DNA is TGTGCCTGTGACCCCGTACTGGGGAATCCGGGGAGAACCGATAAACTCATCTTT.

This clone has just a few counts. The protein given by TCRdb reflects a much larger clone and differs at residue 3 from this DNA's translation, likely from a read error; the protein shown is the DNA's translation. The chain recombines TRDV1 with TRDJ3, with 10 bases identical to TRDD3. This CDR3 comprises 26 residues. Germline-derived CDR1 and CDR2 are TSWWSYY and QGS. This CDR3 reads CAPGGTKVQKGDTLREFSWDTRQMFF. The CDR3, as DNA: TGTGCTCCTGGGGGAACTAAAGTCCAAAAGGGGGATACGCTTAGGGAGTTCTCCTGGGACACCCGACAGATGTTTTTC.

Concerning this clone itself: A far larger clone is only one base removed, so a read error is likely. No J gene was named, though the V gene is TRDV1; TRDD3 is the table's D call, not checked against the DNA. The germline V gene has CDR1 TSWWSYY and CDR2 QGS. The CDR3 has 17 amino acids. The CDR3 DNA sequence: TGTGCTCTTGGGGAATGCCCCTATACCCTGAGGACCGATAAACTCATCTTC. Its translation: CALGECPYTLRTDKLIF.

This clone has more than one count but fewer than ten. TCRdb's protein, taken from a much larger clone, differs from this DNA's translation at residue 3, likely owing to a read error; the protein displayed comes from the DNA. The chain joins TRDV3 to TRDJ1, with TRDD3 identical over 8 bases. Germline V gene data show CDR1 as TVYSNPD and CDR2 as GDNSRS (reference sequence). This CDR3 spans 20 amino acids. V trimming: 5 bases; J trimming: 0 bases; junction bases outside the gene matches: 26. The CDR3 nucleotides read TGTGCCCCCTTTGGTCCCGATAGTACTGGGGGGAGATTCTACACCGATAAACTCATCTTT. Its translation: CAPFGPDSTGGRFYTDKLIF.

A note on this clone: TCRdb pairs this DNA with a much larger clone's protein that differs at residue 3, likely a read error; the protein shown was translated from the DNA. Other DNA sequences in this specimen translate into the identical CDR3. V gene TRDV1 combines with J gene TRDJ1; 10 bases are a match to TRDD3. CDR1 is TSWWSYY and CDR2 is QGS in the germline V gene. This CDR3 is built from 25 residues. In nucleotides, the CDR3 is TGTGCTCGTGGGGAAATTAGAAATCAGCCAGAAAGGGGCGTACTGGGGGATTTCCCCACCGATAAACTCATCTTT. Encoded protein: CARGEIRNQPERGVLGDFPTDKLIF.

Points on this clone: It is likely a read error: a sequence one base away is far more abundant. The sample contains more than one DNA sequence encoding this CDR3. The chain's CDR3 is CALGTTKRGYANHTDKLIF. The DNA for the CDR3 is TGTGCTCTTGGGACTACCAAGCGGGGATACGCCAATCACACCGATAAACTCATATTT. There is no J gene call, but TRDV1 is given as the V gene; the table's D call TRDD3 went unverified against the DNA. Per the germline V gene, CDR1 is TSWWSYY and CDR2 is QGS. The CDR3 contains 19 residues.

V and J are TRDV2 and TRDJ1; 11 bases agree with TRDD3. Matching the DNA to germline supplied the J gene, which TCRdb does not give. With 2 bases clipped from V and 3 bases from J, the junction kept 13 bases outside the gene matches. Looked up from germline, CDR1 is GEAIGNYY and CDR2 is EKD. The CDR3 runs to 18 residues. The CDR3 DNA reads as TGTGCCTGTGACAAGGTCTCGGTACTGGGGGATAGGTCCGATAAACTCATCTTT. As protein: CACDKVSVLGDRSDKLIF.

This clone was seen a few times. This DNA translates differently at residue 4 from the TCRdb protein, which is that of a much larger clone; a read error is likely, and the protein shown is the DNA's own translation. The chain links TRDV1 to TRDJ1, with TRDD3 matching 13 bases. This CDR3 contains 19 residues. Germline CDR1 and CDR2: TSWWSYY and QGS. The junction had 17 bases not matched to a gene; V was cut back by 9 bases and J by 1 base. CDR3: CALSHKANWGIRPTDKLIF. DNA for the CDR3: TGTGCTCTCAGTCACAAGGCAAACTGGGGGATACGGCCCACCGATAAACTCATCTTT.

This clone was seen a handful of times. The protein that TCRdb holds for this DNA derives from a much larger clone and differs from the translated DNA at residue 15, which likely indicates a read error; the protein shown here is translated from the DNA. This rearrangement joins TRDV1 to TRDJ1; 11 nucleotides agree with TRDD3. Since TCRdb gives no J gene, matching the DNA to germline was used here to assign it. This CDR3 region has 19 residues. Germline V CDR1 and CDR2: TSWWSYY, QGS. V lost 6 bases to trimming and J lost 7 bases; unmatched junction nucleotides: 22. The DNA for the CDR3 is TGTGCTCTTGGTCACAGCTTCCTACTTTTACTGGGGGATAAAGGTAAACTCATCTTT. Protein: CALGHSFLLLLGDKGKLIF.

This clone showed up many times. The protein in TCRdb stems from a much larger clone and differs at residue 12 from this DNA's translation, likely a read error; here the protein is translated from the DNA. The V gene is TRDV2, the J gene TRDJ1; 13 bases map to TRDD3. The CDR3 runs 20 residues. V was pared by 1 base and J by 0 bases, with 13 bases of the junction left unmatched. Per germline, CDR1 GEAIGNYY and CDR2 EKD. In DNA, the CDR3 is TGTGCCTGTGACACACCCTTTACTGGGGGATACGGAGGATACACCGATAAACTCATCTTT. Residues: CACDTPFTGGYGGYTDKLIF.

This clone was picked up a small number of times. This likely traces to a read error, being one base from a far larger clone. The sample contains more than one DNA sequence encoding this CDR3. CDR3 in amino acids: CALGERRHKLIF. The CDR3 coding sequence is TGTGCTCTTGGGGAACGTCGACACAAACTCATCTTT. The chain carries TRDV1 and TRDJ1; no definite D call. Trimming took off 1 base at V and 8 bases at J, with 8 bases between the two ends. Germline-derived CDR1 and CDR2 are TSWWSYY and QGS. This CDR3 has 12 amino acids.

This clone was counted many times. This likely stems from a read error, as it lies one base from a far larger clone. Other DNA sequences within the sample encode an identical CDR3. TRDV2 is the V gene, and the J gene was not called; the table gives TRDD3 as D, unverified against the DNA. This CDR3 spans 14 amino acids. Germline loops: CDR1 GEAIGNYY, CDR2 EKD. The CDR3 sequence is CACDTGGYRGQLIF. CDR3 coding DNA: TGTGCCTGTGACACCGGGGGATATCGAGGGCAGCTCATCTTT.

Remarks on this clone: The amino acid sequence in TCRdb belongs to a much larger clone and departs from this DNA's translation at residue 3, likely a sequencing read error; the sequence shown is translated from the DNA. The chain is built from TRDV1 and TRDJ1, with 7 bases lining up with TRDD3. The J gene was not available in TCRdb and was assigned here by matching the DNA to germline segments. The CDR3 extends over 27 amino acids. Germline V lookup: CDR1 TSWWSYY, CDR2 QGS. CDR3 in DNA: TGTGCTCCTGGGGGCCCCAACATACCCCTTTTTGTGCGAAAGTCTTACATAAACGGGGACCTCACCGATAAACTCATCTTT. Amino acids: CAPGGPNIPLFVRKSYINGDLTDKLIF.

Comments on this clone: A read error likely explains why the TCRdb protein, taken from a much larger clone, differs from this DNA's translation at residue 8; the protein shown is translated from the DNA. The rearrangement uses TRDV1 and TRDJ1, with a tentative D call TRDD3 (6 bases). TCRdb does not report a J gene; here it was assigned by matching the DNA to germline references. V was trimmed by 8 bases and J by 1 base, leaving 14 bases between them. The CDR3 contains 14 residues. The V gene's germline CDR1 is TSWWSYY and CDR2 QGS. DNA of the CDR3: TGTGCTCTTAAGTCTGGGGACAGCACCGATAAACTCATCTTT. This sequence encodes CALKSGDSTDKLIF.

The table lists this clone with a few counts. The protein TCRdb gives is from a much larger clone and does not agree with this DNA's translation at residue 6, likely a read error; the protein shown here comes from the DNA. The rearrangement uses TRDV1 and TRDJ1, with D perhaps TRDD2 (5 bases). TCRdb leaves out the J gene; it was filled in here by matching the DNA to germline. The CDR3 has 16 amino acids. Germline-derived CDR1 and CDR2 are TSWWSYY and QGS. V was pared by 1 base and J by 0 bases, with 12 bases between. In DNA form, the CDR3 reads TGTGCTCTTGGGGAACCCTCCTTCTTCTACACCGATAAACTCATCTTT. Protein: CALGEPSFFYTDKLIF.

This clone has a count of ten or more. A far bigger clonotype differs at one base, so this is likely a read error. This sample also contains other DNA sequences that code for the same CDR3. This chain connects TRDV1 to TRDJ1; 8 bases map to TRDD2. Germline CDR1 and CDR2: TSWWSYY and QGS. CDR3 length: 26 amino acids. For the CDR3, the DNA is TGTGCTCTTGGGGAACTAACCTTCCTAAATGCCTGGGGAAACAAATCGCCATCAAGGAGGACCGATAAACTCATCTTC. Encoded protein: CALGELTFLNAWGNKSPSRRTDKLIF.

This clone has just a few counts. TCRdb has a much larger clone's protein, which differs at residue 3 from the translation of this DNA, likely because of a read error; what is shown is the protein translated from the DNA. The chain recombines TRDV2 with TRDJ1, with 9 bases identical to TRDD3. CDR3 size: 18 residues. CDR1 is GEAIGNYY, CDR2 EKD, per germline. The CDR3 is CAFDSRTGGHLYTDKLIF. The CDR3 coding sequence is TGTGCCTTTGACAGTAGGACTGGGGGACATCTCTACACCGATAAACTCATCTTT.

A note on this clone: The protein recorded in TCRdb matches a much larger clone and deviates from this DNA's translation at residue 4, suggesting a read error; the protein here is obtained by translating the DNA. V is TRDV2 and J is TRDJ1; D gene uncertain. No J gene was available from TCRdb, and it was assigned here by a germline match of the DNA. This CDR3 spans 18 amino acids. The germline V gene has CDR1 GEAIGNYY and CDR2 EKD. Trimming removed 5 bases at V and 8 bases at J, with 32 bases between. The CDR3 DNA follows: TGTGCCTGTGGCACGGTCCAGGTGGGTGCGGGCACCCCGAGCAAACTCATCTTT. Translating it yields CACGTVQVGAGTPSKLIF.

This clone was detected a few times. The protein TCRdb gives is from a much larger clone and does not agree with this DNA's translation at residue 11, likely a read error; the protein shown here comes from the DNA. The J segment was not called; the V segment is TRDV2; the table's D call TRDD3 went unverified against the DNA. This CDR3 is built from 13 residues. Germline CDR1 reads GEAIGNYY; CDR2 reads EKD. CDR3 bases: TGTGCCTGTGACACGTGGGGTAATGATAAACCCATCTTT. Residues: CACDTWGNDKPIF.